The sequence of this T cell receptor beta chain was determined in a study of beta chain features in type 1 diabetes. As for the study in general: Healthy donors and patients showed comparable age, gender and cell yields.

This clone showed up just a few times. Its antigen is unknown. The sequenced template was cDNA made from the entire isolated RNA. Here immunoSEQ multiplex PCR was the method, and the copy in TCRdb shows in-frame clones only, minus some. The sample comprises hundreds of thousands of clones, roughly 11% of which are singletons, and about 0.018% rests with the top ten. Study-level results: Type 1 diabetes patients showed a moderate but significant shortening of TCRB CDR3s in all four CD4+ subsets. The similarity of naive, central memory and Treg TCRB repertoires appeared greater among patients than among healthy donors. Short templates might get an advantage during PCR, and this would be equal in patients and controls.

The CDR3 consists of 17 residues. The germline CDR1 and CDR2 sequences are SGHTA and FQGNSA. With 5 bases clipped from V and 8 bases from J, the junction kept 16 bases outside the gene matches. The rearrangement links TRBV7-2 to TRBJ2-1, with 9 bases fitting TRBD2. Sequencing was performed on naive CD4+ T cells from blood. This clonotype was sampled from a man in his thirties or forties with type 1 diabetes. The CDR3 sequence: CASSARAPSGVGDEQFF. CDR3 bases: TGTGCCAGCAGCGCACGAGCCCCTAGCGGGGTTGGCGATGAGCAGTTCTTC. Based on the CDR3 plus reference TRBV7-2 and TRBJ2-1, the full variable domain is GAGVSQSPSNKVTEKGKDVELRCDPISGHTALYWYRQSLGQGLEFLIYFQGNSAPDKSGLPSDRFSAERTGGSVSTLTIQRTQQEDSAVYLCASSARAPSGVGDEQFFGPGTRLTVL.